A single sample gave rise to the 10 T cell receptor beta chains below, sequenced in a study of T cell responses to AZD1222 COVID-19 vaccine. TCRdb's table, derived via immunoSEQ multiplex PCR, lists solely in-frame clones and lacks some. The sample records around 94,000 clones, roughly 86% being singletons. The sequenced sample was peripheral blood, obtained on day 0 of AZD1222 vaccination. The receptors were gathered from an adult in good health.

The genes are TRBV28 and TRBJ1-6, with D possibly being TRBD1 (5 bases). CDR3 size: 15 residues. Trimming stripped 6 bases from V and 9 bases from J, with 18 bases between. CDR1 is MDHEN, CDR2 SYDVKM, per germline. CDR3 in DNA: TGTGCCAGCAGCTACCCCAGGGTCCTTGGTTCACCCCTCCACTTT. It encodes CASSYPRVLGSPLHF.

This clone came up a few times. DNA of the CDR3: TGTGCCATCAGTGAGACCCTTTTGTCCGGGGAGCTGTTTTTT. Protein: CAISETLLSGELFF. The J gene is TRBJ2-2, the V gene TRBV10-3; D remains ambiguous. Trimming took 2 bases from V and 6 from J, leaving 10 bases between them. Germline lookup yields CDR1 ENHRY and CDR2 SYGVKD. The CDR3 loop spans 14 amino acids.

The rearrangement links TRBV28 to TRBJ2-6; 8 bases are shared with TRBD1. Trimming removed 6 bases from V and 6 bases from J; junction bases left unmatched: 4. Germline CDR1 and CDR2: MDHEN and SYDVKM. The CDR3 loop spans 14 amino acids. The CDR3 nucleotides are TGTGCCAGCAGGACGACAGGGGCGGCCAACGTCCTGACTTTC. This sequence encodes CASRTTGAANVLTF.

This chain links TRBV7-3 with TRBJ1-3, with a possible D match to TRBD1 (6 bases). The CDR3 loop spans 15 amino acids. V was shortened by 0 bases and J by 0 bases, with 6 bases between the two germline ends. CDR1 is SGHTA and CDR2 is FQGTGA in the germline V gene. The DNA for the CDR3 is TGTGCCAGCAGCTTAACAGGGGGCTCTGGAAACACCATATATTTT. Amino acid sequence: CASSLTGGSGNTIYF.

The chain has TRBV6-1 and TRBJ2-5; possible D gene TRBD2, 7 bases. V was trimmed by 2 bases and J by 3 bases, leaving 13 bases between them. The V gene's germline CDR1 is MNHNS and CDR2 SASEGT. This CDR3 comprises 15 residues. The CDR3 nucleotides read TGTGCCAGCAGTGAATGGGGGGGGCGGAAAGAGACCCAGTACTTC. Amino acid sequence: CASSEWGGRKETQYF.

J is TRBJ2-7 and V is TRBV7-3; D gene uncertain. The CDR3 spans 13 residues. V was shortened by 2 bases and J by 4 bases, with 9 bases between the two germline ends. Germline lookup yields CDR1 SGHTA and CDR2 FQGTGA. The CDR3 DNA is TGTGCCAGCAGCTTAGGCCCCTTATACGAGCAGTACTTC. Translated, it gives CASSLGPLYEQYF.

This chain links TRBV4-2 with TRBJ2-6; D gene unclear. Trimming shortened V by 0 bases and J by 9 bases, and 12 bases separated the two germline ends. CDR3 length: 15 amino acids. Looked up from germline, CDR1 is LGHNA and CDR2 is YNFKEQ. In nucleotides, the CDR3 is TGTGCCAGCAGCCAAGAGGGTGGCGAGAGCAACGTCCTGACTTTC. The encoded protein is CASSQEGGESNVLTF.

The chain links TRBV6-5 to TRBJ1-1; D is undetermined. In germline, CDR1 is MNHEY, CDR2 SVGAGI. V lost 6 bases, J lost 1 base, and 12 bases lay in between. This CDR3 is 14 amino acids long. The CDR3 region is CASSSPGANTEAFF. DNA of the CDR3: TGTGCCAGCAGCTCCCCCGGAGCGAACACTGAAGCTTTCTTT.

The rearrangement links TRBV28 to TRBJ2-7; 7 bases map to TRBD2. CDR3 size: 16 residues. V gave up 5 bases and J gave up 4 bases; unmatched junction bases: 14. The germline V gene encodes CDR1 MDHEN and CDR2 SYDVKM. The DNA for the CDR3 is TGTGCCAGCAGTCCGGCCCTAGCGGATTTATTTTACGAGCAGTACTTC. This encodes CASSPALADLFYEQYF.

The chain combines TRBV3-1 (or the pseudogene TRBV3-2) with TRBJ2-3; 8 bases are a match to TRBD2. V shed 1 base, J shed 2 bases, and the junction held 2 bases outside the gene matches. The CDR3 totals 15 residues. Germline values: CDR1 LGHDT, CDR2 YNNKEL (reference sequence). The chain's CDR3 is CASSQGLAYTDTQYF. The CDR3 DNA reads as TGTGCCAGCAGCCAAGGACTAGCGTACACAGATACGCAGTATTTT.